Listed below are T cell receptor beta chains from one sample, sequenced in a study of post-analysis software for immune sequencing data. TCRdb fed the PCR reads into MiXCR, producing one record per CDR3 protein. The table has 750,000 to 900,000 distinct CDR3 sequences, 46% seen once; the top ten hold roughly 4.9%. Sequenced sample: blood. Source of these receptors: a girl aged 10 to 17 with multiple sclerosis. CDR3s leave out the opening cysteine and the closing phenylalanine or tryptophan. Fields, in order: V gene, CDR3 protein.

>TRBV5-1
ASSSGVMTSGSISTDTQY
>TRBV20-1
SAREQGTDTQY
>TRBV10-3
AISSTGGSYEQY
>TRBV28
ASSYPPRGSLPDTQY
>TRBV12-3/TRBV12-4
ASSTGTSGLYEQY
>TRBV7-2
ASSLSSSEPYEQY
>TRBV20-1
SAGTGGWGYGYT
>TRBV7-2
ASSQGLAGVTEQF
>TRBV5-6
ASSQQPLDTGREQY
>TRBV20-1
SANWRTYEQY
>TRBV7-3
ASSATSSNHNEQF
>TRBV20-1
SAPDRDEMRRGF
>TRBV10-1
ASSKTRDTQY
>TRBV28
ASSWSSGVQPQH
>TRBV7-7
ASSRATWTGELF
>TRBV9
ASSAGGRSYEQY